This entry lists 30 T cell receptor beta chains sequenced from one sample in a study of early T cells in non-severe SARS-CoV-2 infection. From the 5' RACE reads, TCRdb called clonotypes with MiXCR, one entry per CDR3 protein. The table has roughly 30,000 distinct CDR3 sequences, over 5% seen once. The sequencing sample was made of whole blood. The source of these receptors is an adult who was a healthcare worker with PCR-confirmed SARS-CoV-2 infection or an uninfected control (not recorded which).

The chain links TRBV10-2 to TRBJ2-1; 9 bases fit TRBD1. CDR1 is WSHSY, CDR2 SAAADI, per germline. V was clipped by 9 bases and J by 5 bases; unmatched bases: 8. This CDR3 region has 14 residues. CDR3 protein: CASRGQGRDNEQFF. CDR3 DNA: TGCGCCAGTCGGGGACAGGGCCGGGACAATGAGCAGTTCTTC.

Many counts were recorded for this clonotype. The V and J genes are TRBV6-6 and TRBJ1-6; D is unclear. This CDR3 comprises 15 residues. V lost 2 bases to trimming and J lost 4 bases, with 9 bases between them. From germline, CDR1 is MNHNY and CDR2 SVGAGI (reference sequence). The CDR3 DNA follows: TGTGCCAGCAGTTACCAGGCAGAATATAATTCACCCCTCCACTTT. Translation: CASSYQAEYNSPLHF.

This clonotype was found many times. The gene calls are TRBV7-8 and TRBJ2-1; D call uncertain. The V end lost 5 bases, the J end lost 6 bases, and 17 bases lay between the germline ends. Germline V gene sequence: CDR1 SGHVS, CDR2 FQNEAQ. This CDR3 region has 15 residues. The CDR3 DNA reads as TGTGCCAGCAGCCCACATCAAGGTTCAAGCAATGAGCAGTTCTTC. Its protein is CASSPHQGSSNEQFF. Looking up the rest from reference TRBV7-8 and TRBJ2-1 gives the full variable domain: GAGVSQSPRYKVAKRGQDVALRCDPISGHVSLFWYQQALGQGPEFLTYFQNEAQLDKSGLPSDRFFAERPEGSVSTLKIQRTQQEDSAVYLCASSPHQGSSNEQFFGPGTRLTVL.

This clonotype was counted at least ten times. This chain links TRBV24-1 with TRBJ2-2, with D perhaps being TRBD1 or TRBD2 (7 bases each). The CDR3 runs to 15 residues. Germline V lookup: CDR1 KGHDR, CDR2 SFDVKD. With 9 bases removed from V and 3 bases from J, the gap between germline ends came to 16 bases. DNA for the CDR3: TGTGCCACCCAAGAACAGGGGAGGGACACCGGGGAGCTGTTTTTT. As protein: CATQEQGRDTGELFF.

This clonotype appeared a few times. This chain links TRBV19 with TRBJ2-1, with TRBD2 as a possible D gene (6 bases). CDR1 and CDR2 from the germline V gene are LNHDA and SQIVND (reference sequence). The CDR3 contains 15 residues. Trimming took off 8 bases at V and 0 bases at J, with 14 bases between the two ends. This chain's CDR3 is CASRERGSSYNEQFF. The CDR3 DNA sequence: TGTGCCAGTCGTGAACGGGGGAGCTCCTACAATGAGCAGTTCTTC.

This clonotype was seen more than once but under ten times. The gene calls are TRBV14 and TRBJ1-6; D ambiguous. V shed 1 base and J shed 9 bases, with 7 bases lying between them. CDR3 length equals 13 residues. CDR1 and CDR2 (germline): SGHDN, FVKESK. The CDR3 DNA sequence: TGTGCCAGCAGCCAAGCCCCTATTTCACCCCTCCACTTT. Residues: CASSQAPISPLHF. The full variable domain, completed using reference TRBV14 and TRBJ1-6, is EAGVTQFPSHSVIEKGQTVTLRCDPISGHDNLYWYRRVMGKEIKFLLHFVKESKQDESGMPNNRFLAERTGGTYSTLKVQPAELEDSGVYFCASSQAPISPLHFGNGTRLTVT.

At least ten counts were recorded for this clonotype. The V gene is TRBV5-1, the J gene TRBJ1-1; tentatively, D is TRBD1 (6 bases). V lost 4 bases and J lost 5, with 18 bases in between. Looked up from germline, CDR1 is SGHRS and CDR2 is YFSETQ. This CDR3 spans 15 amino acids. The CDR3 loop reads CASSPEQGWRTEAFF. In nucleotides, the CDR3 is TGCGCCAGCAGCCCAGAACAGGGTTGGAGGACTGAAGCTTTCTTT.

This clonotype rates as medium-sized. The chain recombines TRBV11-2 with TRBJ1-1; D gene ambiguous. Looked up from germline, CDR1 is SGHAT and CDR2 is FQNNGV. The CDR3 runs 15 residues. V lost 2 bases to trimming and J lost 2 bases, with 12 bases between them. The CDR3 DNA reads as TGTGCCAGCAGCTTACGAAAATTCCTAAACACTGAAGCTTTCTTT. It is translated as CASSLRKFLNTEAFF.

The table lists this clonotype with a few counts. The V gene is TRBV6-1, the J gene TRBJ2-7; 16 bases fit TRBD2. The CDR3 has 15 residues. Per germline, CDR1 MNHNS and CDR2 SASEGT. V was pared by 9 bases and J by 5 bases, with 7 bases of the junction left unmatched. The CDR3 DNA follows: TGTGCCAGACTCGGGACTAGCGGGAGGGATGACGAGCAGTACTTC. It yields the protein CARLGTSGRDDEQYF.

The chain is built from TRBV11-2 and TRBJ1-1; D remains unclear. The CDR3 sequence is 12 residues long. Per germline, CDR1 SGHAT and CDR2 FQNNGV. The ends were cut back, 3 bases at V and 6 bases at J, with 8 bases in the middle. The DNA of the CDR3 is TGTGCCAGCAGCTTGCCGGTTTCTGAAGCTTTCTTT. Encoded protein: CASSLPVSEAFF.

This clonotype was detected ten times or more. The J gene is TRBJ1-6, the V gene TRBV12-5; D is unclear. This CDR3 comprises 14 residues. Germline V lookup: CDR1 LGHNT, CDR2 FRNRAP. V dropped 6 bases and J dropped 9 bases, with 15 bases sitting between them. CDR3 loop: CASGEGEFSSPLHF. Written as DNA, the CDR3 is TGTGCTAGTGGGGAAGGAGAATTCTCTTCACCCCTCCACTTT.

This clonotype was counted between two and nine times. This sequence joins TRBV4-1 and TRBJ1-2; D is possibly TRBD1 (5 bases). Germline V gene lookup returns CDR1 MGHRA and CDR2 YSYEKL. The CDR3 extends over 16 amino acids. Trimming left V 0 bases short and J 0 bases short, with 11 bases between. DNA for the CDR3: TGCGCCAGCAGCCAAGATTGGGAGGGACCTAACTATGGCTACACCTTC. This codes for CASSQDWEGPNYGYTF.

This clonotype is medium-sized (0.01 to 0.1%) by share. The rearrangement uses TRBV6-1 and TRBJ2-3; D remains unclear. Trimming took 6 bases from V and 1 from J, leaving 11 bases between them. Germline assignment: CDR1 MNHNS and CDR2 SASEGT. This CDR3 region has 14 residues. DNA of the CDR3: TGTGCCAGCAGCCTAGAGACCCGCACAGATACGCAGTATTTT. Protein: CASSLETRTDTQYF.

This clonotype has at least ten counts. The J gene is TRBJ2-2, the V gene TRBV20-1, with TRBD2 identical over 9 bases. The CDR3 sequence is 16 residues long. Germline values: CDR1 DFQATT, CDR2 SNEGSKA (reference sequence). V shed 4 bases, J shed 4 bases, and the junction held 10 bases outside the gene matches. The CDR3 nucleotides are TGCAGTGCTACCCCCGGCGGGAGGGTGAGCACCGGGGAGCTGTTTTTT. Translated, it gives CSATPGGRVSTGELFF.

This clonotype has only a few counts. This chain links TRBV7-3 with TRBJ2-1; D could derive from TRBD1 or TRBD2 (5 bases each). V lost 4 bases, J lost 0 bases, and 10 bases lay in between. This CDR3 has 15 amino acids. Per germline, CDR1 SGHTA and CDR2 FQGTGA. The CDR3 DNA follows: TGTGCCAGCAGCTGGGCAGGGAGCTCCTACAATGAGCAGTTCTTC. Its protein is CASSWAGSSYNEQFF.

This clonotype was counted only a few times. The chain employs TRBV12-3 or TRBV12-4 and TRBJ2-3, with TRBD2 matching over 13 bases. The trim removed 6 bases at V and 4 bases at J, leaving 4 bases unmatched. CDR3 length: 15 amino acids. CDR3 DNA sequence: TGTGCCAGCAGACTAGCGGGGGGGATAGCAGATACGCAGTATTTT. Its translation: CASRLAGGIADTQYF.

This clonotype was counted at least ten times. V and J are TRBV7-2 and TRBJ2-7; D is undetermined. Trimming stripped 1 base from V and 2 bases from J, with 15 bases between. The germline V gene has CDR1 SGHTA and CDR2 FQGNSA. The CDR3 is made up of 16 amino acids. CDR3 protein: CASSLGHRVPPYEQYF. The CDR3 DNA is TGTGCCAGCAGCTTAGGACACAGAGTGCCCCCCTACGAGCAGTACTTC.

This clonotype came up many times. V gene TRBV19 combines with J gene TRBJ1-3; D not certain. Germline CDR1 reads LNHDA; CDR2 reads SQIVND (reference sequence). CDR3 length: 14 residues. V dropped 5 bases and J dropped 2 bases, with 10 bases sitting between them. CDR3 in DNA: TGTGCCAGTAGTGAAGACGGGACTGGAAACACCATATATTTT. Its translation: CASSEDGTGNTIYF.

This clonotype was picked up a small number of times. This chain joins TRBV27 and TRBJ2-1, with 7 bases lining up with TRBD1. Trimming took 6 bases from V and 3 from J; bases not matched to a gene: 5. In germline, CDR1 is MNHEY, CDR2 SMNVEV (reference sequence). CDR3 length: 14 amino acids. The CDR3 bases are TGTGCCAGCAGGCCGACAGGGTTCTACAATGAGCAGTTCTTC. Its protein product is CASRPTGFYNEQFF.

This clonotype came up once. A much larger clone lies a single base off, so this may be a read error. The chain is built from TRBV7-2 and TRBJ1-2; TRBD1 matches 7 bases. CDR1 SGHTA and CDR2 FQGNSA come from the germline V gene. CDR3 size: 15 residues. CDR3 region: CVSSPTGTANYGYTF. CDR3 nucleotide sequence: TGTGTCAGCAGTCCCACTGGGACAGCTAACTATGGCTACACCTTC. The variable domain in full, completed from reference TRBV7-2 and TRBJ1-2, reads GAGVSQSPSNKVTEKGKDVELRCDPISGHTALYWYRQSLGQGLEFLIYFQGNSAPDKSGLPSDRFSAERTGGSVSTLTIQRTQQEDSAVYLCVSSPTGTANYGYTFGSGTRLTVV.

In its sample, this clonotype was seen many times. The V call is TRBV5-4, the J call TRBJ2-7; D is unresolved. Trimming removed 0 bases from V and 2 bases from J, with 12 bases in between. The CDR3 extends over 15 amino acids. Looked up from germline, CDR1 is SGHNT and CDR2 is YYREEE (reference sequence). The CDR3, as DNA: TGTGCCAGCAGCTTGGAGCCTGCCAAAGCCTACGAGCAGTACTTC. Translation: CASSLEPAKAYEQYF.

Many counts were recorded for this clonotype. The chain is built from TRBV29-1 and TRBJ1-4; TRBD1 might be the D (5 bases). This CDR3 is built from 12 residues. Per germline, CDR1 SQVTM and CDR2 ANQGSEA. V lost 3 bases and J 8 bases, leaving 10 bases between the germline ends. This CDR3 is CSVEARGEKLFF. The CDR3 bases are TGCAGCGTTGAGGCGCGGGGGGAAAAACTGTTTTTT.

This clonotype came up a few times. CDR3 coding DNA: TGCGCCAGCAGTGAAGGCACCTACAATGAGCAGTTCTTC. Its translation: CASSEGTYNEQFF. This chain links TRBV10-1 with TRBJ2-1, with D hard to call. The CDR3 length is 13 residues. The V gene's germline CDR1 is WNHNN and CDR2 SYGVQD (reference sequence). Trimming took off 3 bases at V and 2 bases at J, with 5 bases between the two ends.

At least ten counts were recorded for this clonotype. The chain links TRBV29-1 to TRBJ1-3, with D possibly being TRBD1 (6 bases). The CDR3 consists of 14 residues. The germline CDR1 and CDR2 sequences are SQVTM and ANQGSEA. Deletions cut 3 bases from V and 4 bases from J, with 13 bases between. The CDR3 DNA reads as TGCAGCGTTGATGGCCAGGGGCACGGAAACACCATATATTTT. It codes for CSVDGQGHGNTIYF.

This clonotype was seen many times. The V call is TRBV19, the J call TRBJ2-1; D is tentatively TRBD1 or TRBD2 (5 bases each). The length of the CDR3 is 16 residues. Between the trimmed V and J ends, which lost 5 bases and 1 base, there was a span of 15 bases. Looked up from germline, CDR1 is LNHDA and CDR2 is SQIVND (reference sequence). In nucleotides, the CDR3 is TGTGCCAGTAGTCCGATGGGGGAGAGATCCTACAATGAGCAGTTCTTC. Its protein product is CASSPMGERSYNEQFF. Based on the CDR3 plus reference TRBV19 and TRBJ2-1, the full variable domain is DGGITQSPKYLFRKEGQNVTLSCEQNLNHDAMYWYRQDPGQGLRLIYYSQIVNDFQKGDIAEGYSVSREKKESFPLTVTSAQKNPTAFYLCASSPMGERSYNEQFFGPGTRLTVL.

This chain links TRBV2 with TRBJ1-6, with TRBD1 as a possible D gene (5 bases). V dropped 4 bases and J dropped 6 bases, with 16 bases sitting between them. CDR1 is SNHLY and CDR2 is FYNNEI in the germline V gene. The CDR3 length is 16 residues. DNA of the CDR3: TGTGCCAGCAGTGGACCCCCGGGACTGAGTAATTCACCCCTCCACTTT. It specifies CASSGPPGLSNSPLHF.

This clonotype was picked up many times. The chain links TRBV6-1 to TRBJ1-2, with D possibly matching TRBD1 (6 bases). Trimming left V 1 base short and J 0 bases short, with 15 bases between. The CDR3 runs to 17 residues. Germline loops: CDR1 MNHNS, CDR2 SASEGT. CDR3 DNA sequence: TGTGCCAGCAGTGAAGGCAGGGGCGCCGATGCTAACTATGGCTACACCTTC. It is translated as CASSEGRGADANYGYTF.

The V call is TRBV18, the J call TRBJ2-7; the match to TRBD2 covers 13 bases. This CDR3 comprises 18 residues. Germline CDR1 reads KGHSH; CDR2 reads LQKENI. J lost 2 bases, V lost 1 base, and 8 bases had no gene match. The CDR3 reads CASSPRVSGLAGTYEQYF. Here the CDR3 DNA reads TGTGCCAGCTCACCACGGGTCTCGGGACTAGCGGGAACCTACGAGCAGTACTTC.

At least ten counts were recorded for this clonotype. The chain uses TRBV7-8 and TRBJ1-1; D may be TRBD1 (6 bases). This CDR3 region has 15 residues. Germline V CDR1 and CDR2: SGHVS, FQNEAQ. The V end was cut by 4 bases, the J end by 0 bases, with 12 bases between. As DNA, the CDR3 is TGTGCCAGCAGCTACCGGACAGCGATGAACACTGAAGCTTTCTTT. This encodes CASSYRTAMNTEAFF.

This clonotype was counted many times. The chain couples TRBV13 to TRBJ2-2, with 10 bases aligning to TRBD1. CDR3 size: 14 residues. CDR1 is PRHDT and CDR2 is FYEKMQ in the germline V gene (reference sequence). Germline trimming cut 6 bases from V and 5 bases from J; bases unmatched to any gene: 3. The CDR3: CASRGQGGTGELFF. The CDR3, as DNA: TGTGCCAGCAGAGGACAGGGGGGTACCGGGGAGCTGTTTTTT.